One sample yielded the 5 T cell receptor beta chains listed below, sequenced in a study of cytomegalovirus exposure and HLA in healthy donors. Primers for the PCR totalled 60 Vbeta and 13 Jbeta. Using immunoSEQ multiplex PCR, the repertoire was profiled, and TCRdb retains in-frame clones only, with some absent. The sample records about 72,000 clones, 82% being singletons. Material for sequencing was PBMCs. These receptors came from a man between 18 and 29 years old in good health and CMV-seronegative.

The rearrangement links TRBV25-1 to TRBJ2-5; no clear D. Trimming removed 3 bases from V and 1 base from J, with 12 bases in between. Germline assignment: CDR1 MGHDK and CDR2 SYGVNS. The CDR3 spans 15 residues. The CDR3 nucleotides are TGTGCCAGCAGTGACCTCACATGGTCCCAAGAGACCCAGTACTTC. As protein: CASSDLTWSQETQYF.

The V and J genes are TRBV7-9 and TRBJ2-3, with D unresolved. Germline assignment: CDR1 SEHNR and CDR2 FQNEAQ (reference sequence). This CDR3 region has 16 residues. With 5 bases removed from V and 2 bases from J, the gap between germline ends came to 17 bases. This CDR3 reads CASSPKIVRHTDTQYF. CDR3 nucleotide sequence: TGTGCCAGCAGCCCGAAGATAGTCAGACACACAGATACGCAGTATTTT.

The chain couples TRBV7-9 to TRBJ2-3; perhaps TRBD2 as D (6 bases). The length of the CDR3 is 14 residues. CDR1 and CDR2 (germline): SEHNR, FQNEAQ (reference sequence). Trimming cost V 5 bases and J 2 bases, with 11 bases left between them. The CDR3 reads CASSNGGATDTQYF. The CDR3 coding sequence is TGTGCCAGCAGCAACGGGGGAGCCACAGATACGCAGTATTTT.

For this clone: One end of the junction does not line up with germline, which may come from a read error. Other DNA variants within this sample encode the same CDR3. In DNA, the CDR3 is TGTGCCAGCAGCTTGTACGGGACAGAGGATAATTCCCCCCTCCACTTT. Encoded protein: CASSLYGTEDNSPLHF. This chain connects TRBV5-6 to TRBJ1-6; 7 bases line up with TRBD1. Germline loops: CDR1 SGHDT, CDR2 YYEEEE. There are 16 residues in the CDR3.

The chain couples TRBV5-4 to TRBJ2-7; D is unclear. The germline gives CDR1 SGHNT, CDR2 YYREEE (reference sequence). This CDR3 region has 14 residues. V was trimmed by 4 bases and J by 7 bases, leaving 18 bases between them. CDR3 DNA sequence: TGTGCCAGCAGCCAAACCGATTCCCCGACAGAGCAGTACTTC. As protein: CASSQTDSPTEQYF.